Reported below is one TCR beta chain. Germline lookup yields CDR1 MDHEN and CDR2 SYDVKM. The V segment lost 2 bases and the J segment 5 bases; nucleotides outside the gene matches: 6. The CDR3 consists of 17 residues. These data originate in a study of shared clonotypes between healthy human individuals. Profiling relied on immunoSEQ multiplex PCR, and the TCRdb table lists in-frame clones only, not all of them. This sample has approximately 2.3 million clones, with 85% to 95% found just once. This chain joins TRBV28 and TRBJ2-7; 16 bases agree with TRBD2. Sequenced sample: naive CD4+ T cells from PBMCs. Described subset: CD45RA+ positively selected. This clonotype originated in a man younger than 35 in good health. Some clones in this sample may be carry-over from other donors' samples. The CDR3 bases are TGTGCCAGCAGTTTACCCCCCGGGACTAGCGGGAGGGACGAGCAGTACTTC. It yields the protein CASSLPPGTSGRDEQYF.